This is a list of T cell receptor beta chains from one sample in a study of T cell responses to AZD1222 COVID-19 vaccine. Sequenced by immunoSEQ multiplex PCR; TCRdb stores in-frame clones only, minus some. This table holds 44,000 or so clones, about four fifths found once. The material was peripheral blood, obtained 28 days after the second dose of the MenACWY control vaccine. These receptors originate from an adult who received the MenACWY meningococcal vaccine as a control. Both conserved end residues are part of each CDR3. Fields, in order: CDR3 length, V gene, clone size, D gene, J gene, CDR3 DNA, CDR3 protein. A D gene is named only where the DNA matches it firmly. Size is omitted from some rows. Given values are once, few, many or a class for expanded clones.

>14|TRBV5-1|once|NA|TRBJ1-1
TGCGCCAGCAGCTTAAATTACAGAAACACTGAAGCTTTCTTT
CASSLNYRNTEAFF
>16|TRBV6-5|NA|NA|TRBJ2-6
TGTGCCAGCAGTTTGGGCGAGGGGTCTGGGGCCAACGTCCTGACTTTC
CASSLGEGSGANVLTF
>13|TRBV29-1|once|NA|TRBJ1-5
TGCAGCTACGGACCCGGGACGGATCAGCCCCAGCATTTT
CSYGPGTDQPQHF
>16|TRBV6-1|NA|NA|TRBJ2-3
TGTGCCAGCAGTGAATGGGGATTTCTTCGCACAGATACGCAGTATTTT
CASSEWGFLRTDTQYF
>15|TRBV15|NA|NA|TRBJ2-3
TGTGCCACCAGCGGCGACAGGAGGCGGACAGATACGCAGTATTTT
CATSGDRRRTDTQYF
>16|TRBV5-1|NA|TRBD2|TRBJ2-1
TGCGCCAGCAGCTCGCGACTAGCCCAGCCTCTCAATGAGCAGTTCTTC
CASSSRLAQPLNEQFF
>16|TRBV24-1|NA|TRBD1|TRBJ2-3
TGTGCCACCAGTGACTACGCAGGGGGCGCAACAGATACGCAGTATTTT
CATSDYAGGATDTQYF
>19|TRBV5-6|NA|NA|TRBJ2-1
TGTGCCAGCAGCTTAAAACCCGGGACTTATCCTTGGGGTTACAATGAGCAGTTCTTC
CASSLKPGTYPWGYNEQFF
>13|TRBV7-9|NA|NA|TRBJ1-5
TGTGCCAGCAGCTTATGGGGGGATCAGCCCCAGCATTTT
CASSLWGDQPQHF
>15|TRBV7-9|NA|NA|TRBJ1-1
TGTGCCAGCAGCTTAGCGGCGGGGGGTAAGACTGAAGCTTTCTTT
CASSLAAGGKTEAFF
>15|TRBV19|few|NA|TRBJ1-3
TGTGCCAGCGCCTATGGGGGGGGCTCTGGAAACACCATATATTTT
CASAYGGGSGNTIYF
>14|TRBV6-5|NA|TRBD1|TRBJ2-2
TGTGCCAGCAGTTGGACAGGGGAGGCCGGGGAGCTGTTTTTT
CASSWTGEAGELFF
>15|TRBV30|NA|TRBD1|TRBJ1-5
TGTGCCTGGAGCCTAAGGGACAGGGGTAAACAGCCCCAGCATTTT
CAWSLRDRGKQPQHF
>13|TRBV15|NA|NA|TRBJ1-6
TGTGCCACCAGCAGAGTTCCCAGTTTATCCCTCCACTTT
CATSRVPSLSLHF
>14|TRBV5-1|NA|NA|TRBJ2-5
TGCGCCAGCAGCTTGGTGGGCACTCAAGAGACCCAGTACTTC
CASSLVGTQETQYF
>11|TRBV12-3/TRBV12-4|NA|NA|TRBJ2-3
TGTGCCAGCAGTTTGGAAGGGGCGCAGTATTTT
CASSLEGAQYF
>14|TRBV7-2|NA|NA|TRBJ1-6
TGTGCCAGCAGCTTAGCCAGCTATAATTCACCCCTCCACTTT
CASSLASYNSPLHF
>17|TRBV5-5|once|TRBD2|TRBJ2-5
TGTGCCAGCAGCTTCGCCGCTAGCGGGGGGCCCGGGGAGACCCAGTACTTC
CASSFAASGGPGETQYF
>15|TRBV5-4|NA|TRBD1|TRBJ1-6
TGTGCCAGCACCCTGACAGGGGCTTATAATTCACCCCTCCACTTT
CASTLTGAYNSPLHF
>15|TRBV5-1|NA|TRBD1|TRBJ2-2
TGCGCCAGCAGCCTACAGGGGTTCGACACCGGGGAGCTGTTTTTT
CASSLQGFDTGELFF
>20|TRBV24-1|NA|NA|TRBJ2-1
TGTGCCACCAGTGATTCGCCCCTTGCACGCGGAAGACAGGTCTACAATGAGCAGTTCTTC
CATSDSPLARGRQVYNEQFF
>14|TRBV27|NA|NA|TRBJ2-7
TGTGCCAGCAGCCCGGAACCCCGGAGGCACGAGCAGTACTTC
CASSPEPRRHEQYF
>15|TRBV21-1|NA|NA|TRBJ2-7
TGTGCCAGCAGCACGGGACAGGGGTTGTCCTACGAGCAGTACTTC
CASSTGQGLSYEQYF
>17|TRBV5-6|few|NA|TRBJ2-2
TGTGCCAGCAGCTTGGCCCTCTGGCGGGGGAACACCGGGGAGCTGTTTTTT
CASSLALWRGNTGELFF